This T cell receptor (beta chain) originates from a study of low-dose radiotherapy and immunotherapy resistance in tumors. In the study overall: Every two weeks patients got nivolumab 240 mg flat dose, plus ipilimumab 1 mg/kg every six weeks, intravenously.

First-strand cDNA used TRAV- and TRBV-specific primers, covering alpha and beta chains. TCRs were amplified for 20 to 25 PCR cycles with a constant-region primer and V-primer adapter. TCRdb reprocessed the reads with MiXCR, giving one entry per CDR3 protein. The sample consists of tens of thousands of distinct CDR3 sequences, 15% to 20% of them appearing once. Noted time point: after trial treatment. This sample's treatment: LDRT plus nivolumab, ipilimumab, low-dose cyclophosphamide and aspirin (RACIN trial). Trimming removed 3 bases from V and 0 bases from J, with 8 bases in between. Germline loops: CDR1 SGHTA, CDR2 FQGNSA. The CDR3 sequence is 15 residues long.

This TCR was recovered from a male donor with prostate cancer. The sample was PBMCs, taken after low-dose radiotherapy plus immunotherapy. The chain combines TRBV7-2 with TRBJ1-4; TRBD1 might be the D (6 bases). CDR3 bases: TGTGCCAGCAGCTTCCAGGGGTCAACTAATGAAAAACTGTTTTTT. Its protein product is CASSFQGSTNEKLFF.